This TCR beta chain was identified during a study of control samples from healthy donors and cancer patients. CDR1 and CDR2 from the germline V gene are SGHAT and FQNNGV. CDR3 size: 15 residues. The V gene lost 10 bases and the J gene lost 0 bases, with 15 bases spanning the gap. Profiling relied on immunoSEQ multiplex PCR, and the TCRdb table lists in-frame clones only, not all of them. Of around 100,000 clones in the sample, more than 75% are singletons; the top ten hold 18%. The V call is TRBV11-2, the J call TRBJ2-2, with D perhaps being TRBD1 or TRBD2 (6 bases each). What was sequenced was blood. This TCR was sampled from a woman between 50 and 59 years old in good health. CDR3 region: CATNWGASNTGELFF. CDR3 DNA: TGTGCCACCAACTGGGGGGCGTCGAACACCGGGGAGCTGTTTTTT. The full variable domain, rest sourced from reference TRBV11-2 and TRBJ2-2, is EAGVAQSPRYKIIEKRQSVAFWCNPISGHATLYWYQQILGQGPKLLIQFQNNGVVDDSQLPKDRFSAERLKGVDSTLKIQPAKLEDSAVYLCATNWGASNTGELFFGEGSRLTVL.